This TCR beta chain is from a study of neurological immune-mediated disorders (dated by TCRdb to between 2018 and 2021). About the study as a whole: The study compared peripheral blood TCR-beta repertoires of HTLV-I-associated myelopathy (HAM/TSP) patients, multiple sclerosis patients and healthy controls using UMI-based sequencing. The cohort was made up of approximately 71 subjects, consisting of 15 or so HAM/TSP patients, 34 multiple sclerosis patients and around 20 healthy controls. Alongside PBMC samples, the set of approximately 100 TCR-beta libraries contained longitudinal samples, technical triplicates, and paired CD4+ and CD8+ T-cell subsets that had been sorted. Study-wide conclusions, independent of this receptor: TCR clonal expansion was highest in HAM/TSP patients and lowest in MS patients, with MS patients falling below even healthy controls. Expanded clones from different subjects shared no identical CDR3 amino acid sequences, which suggests that TCR-beta repertoires were private in all groups.

This clonotype was observed many times. It lacks a known antigen. Base qualities are not at hand, and no much larger clone is one base apart. The healthy controls were volunteers from blood banks in Maryland, USA. Unsorted PBMC libraries were generated from 2 million PBMCs stored in RNAlater at -80 °C until RNA extraction. Peripheral blood underwent Ficoll-Hypaque density gradient centrifugation to isolate PBMCs, which were then cryopreserved in liquid nitrogen. cDNA was synthesized by template-switch 5'RACE using a primer with a 10-nucleotide random unique molecular identifier that tagged each TCR transcript. Every sequencing run covered 15-18 subjects and yielded more than 170 million TCR-beta sequences. The RNeasy kit was used to extract total RNA. Using the KAPA Real-time Library Amplification kit, TCR-beta VDJ regions were amplified with primers for the TCR constant region and the 5'RACE anchor. Sample indexes and Illumina adaptors were added in a first PCR, after which library yield was increased in a second PCR. After purification with Ampure beads, the TCR product of roughly 650 bp was size-selected on a 2% E-gel SizeSelection system. Before pooling, libraries had their quality checked on a Bioanalyzer, their concentration measured with Qubit, and their quantity determined with the Kapa Library Quantification kit. An Illumina HiSeq 2500 was used to sequence the libraries paired-end at 2 x 150 bp. To increase sequence diversity, about 24-32% phiX was spiked into each library pool. On the study's bioinformatics: The UMI-based MiGEC pipeline processed quality-filtered reads and removed over 80% of raw TCR sequences during error correction. VDJ genes were aligned to IMGT germline references, and clonotypes were defined by unique CDR3 amino acid sequence plus V-J genes. Clonal expansion, Shannon diversity and CDR3 relatedness (CalcPairwiseDistances, ClusterSamples) were evaluated with VDJtools, and phylogenetic trees were built with CLCbio workbench. Clones with at least 8 unique UMIs were defined as expanded, with this threshold being based on coefficient-of-variation modelling across technical triplicates. The public reads were reprocessed in TCRdb via fastp at Q25 and MiXCR, keeping in-frame beta chains. When rows share a CDR3 protein, they turn into one entry using the most common DNA and genes. TCRdb, not the original authors, processed these V and J calls. A total of about 24,000 distinct CDR3 sequences appear in this sample, roughly 7% of them only once. Jointly, the top ten make up 4.8% of the sample.

From the germline V gene, CDR1 is SGHTA and CDR2 is FQGTGA. The CDR3 runs 16 amino acids, cysteine and phenylalanine included. The retained sequence is limited to the CDR3, 48 bases, with the frame set at the first base. Trimming removed 5 bases from V and 4 bases from J; the gene matches leave 11 bases unexplained. The clonotype comes from a woman in her forties in good health. The sequencing sample was made of PBMCs. The V gene is TRBV7-3 and the J gene is TRBJ2-1; a stretch of 7 junction bases matches TRBD2. At the DNA level, the sequence is TGTGCCAGCAGCCCTAGTCGGCTAGCGGCATACAATGAGCAGTTCTTC. Its protein is CASSPSRLAAYNEQFF.